This T cell receptor (beta chain) was sequenced during a study of blood T cell repertoires in COVID-19. CDR3 length: 18 residues. Germline V gene lookup returns CDR1 SGHVS and CDR2 FNYEAQ. V was clipped by 5 bases and J by 2 bases; unmatched bases: 15. Libraries were prepared by immunoSEQ multiplex PCR; TCRdb keeps only in-frame clonotypes and omits some of them. The sample has roughly 83,000 clones; around 86% are singletons. Specimen: peripheral blood. V is TRBV7-6 and J is TRBJ2-5; 9 bases are a match to TRBD1. The sequence derives from a man aged 45-60 years with active COVID-19. This CDR3 is CASSLGGQGKGVQETQYF. The CDR3 nucleotides read TGTGCCAGCAGCCTCGGGGGACAGGGAAAAGGGGTTCAAGAGACCCAGTACTTC.